This T cell receptor beta chain was profiled in a study of blood T cell repertoires in COVID-19. The length of the CDR3 is 12 residues. CDR1 SGHNT and CDR2 YYREEE come from the germline V gene (reference sequence). V lost 1 base and J 11 bases, leaving 7 bases between the germline ends. Sequencing used immunoSEQ multiplex PCR; TCRdb keeps in-frame clones, though not all of them. The sample holds 200,000 to 300,000 clones, about nine tenths seen once. The V and J genes are TRBV5-4 and TRBJ1-6; tentative D call: TRBD1 (5 bases). This TCR was sampled from a man in his forties or fifties who had been exposed to COVID-19. Sequencing was done on a sample of PBMCs or T cells enriched from blood (not recorded which). The DNA for the CDR3 is TGTGCCAGCAGCTTGCAGGGTACACCCCTCCACTTT. Translating gives CASSLQGTPLHF.